This T cell receptor beta chain derives from a study of cytomegalovirus exposure and HLA in healthy donors. It was with 60 Vbeta and 13 Jbeta primers that the PCR ran. Using immunoSEQ multiplex PCR, the repertoire was profiled, and TCRdb retains in-frame clones only, with some absent. The data contain about 130,000 clones, about 79% of them singletons. The CDR3 spans 12 residues. V lost 5 bases to trimming and J lost 6 bases, with 8 bases between them. Germline CDR1 and CDR2: SGHVS and FQNEAQ. Whole-study results and caveats: Later genetic work tied a missense DCLRE1C variant to beta-chain V and J trimming.

In regard to this clone: What it binds is unknown.

The clonotype comes from a man aged 45-65 years in good health and CMV-seronegative. J is TRBJ2-1 and V is TRBV7-8; no reliable D call. The sample comprised PBMCs. CDR3 residues: CASSPTGNEQFF. The CDR3 DNA sequence: TGTGCCAGCAGCCCAACCGGCAATGAGCAGTTCTTC.